Given below is one T cell receptor (beta chain) in context. Antigen unknown. This CDR3 has 15 residues. Per the germline V gene, CDR1 is SEHNR and CDR2 is FQNEAQ (reference sequence). Trimming at V came to 1 base and at J to 8 bases, leaving 8 bases not matched to a gene. The sample comes from a study of cytomegalovirus exposure and HLA in healthy donors. Study-level points and caveats: Rare TCR sequences dominated, though some public TCRs recurred in many donors. Reports described diagnosis of cytomegalovirus status by the classifier as highly specific and sensitive. It was around 160 TCR beta chains that were listed as cytomegalovirus-associated.

Data came from immunoSEQ multiplex PCR; TCRdb stores just in-frame clones and leaves some out. The data contain 250,000 or so clones, around 89% of them singletons. The sequenced sample consisted of PBMCs. The gene calls are TRBV7-9 and TRBJ1-2; 9 bases map to TRBD1. The TCR was taken from a woman younger than 35 in good health and CMV-seronegative. CDR3 amino acids: CASSLDRRTGDGYTF. The CDR3 nucleotides are TGTGCCAGCAGCTTAGATCGGCGGACAGGGGACGGCTACACCTTC.